Below, 28 T cell receptor beta chains from the same sample are listed, as sequenced in a study of blood T cell repertoires in COVID-19. Here immunoSEQ multiplex PCR was the method, and the copy in TCRdb shows in-frame clones only, minus some. Here the sample spans some 80,000 clones, roughly 80% being singletons. Sequenced input: peripheral blood. The receptors shown here come from a woman between 65 and 79 years old with acute or convalescent COVID-19.

V gene TRBV7-3 combines with J gene TRBJ2-1; 11 nucleotides line up with TRBD2. The germline V gene encodes CDR1 SGHTA and CDR2 FQGTGA. The CDR3 consists of 20 residues. V gave up 2 bases and J gave up 5 bases; unmatched junction bases: 17. CDR3 bases: TGTGCCAGCAGCTTAGGCCCGGGCACTAGCGGGAGTGGGGGGCACAATGAGCAGTTCTTC. It translates to CASSLGPGTSGSGGHNEQFF.

V is TRBV3-1 (or the pseudogene TRBV3-2) and J is TRBJ2-1, with D perhaps TRBD2 (6 bases). CDR3 length equals 14 residues. V lost 4 bases, J lost 7 bases, and 14 bases lay in between. The germline V gene has CDR1 LGHDT and CDR2 YNNKEL (reference sequence). CDR3 nucleotide sequence: TGTGCCAGCAGCCGGGACTTCGCCCGGAATGAGCAGTTCTTC. Amino acid sequence: CASSRDFARNEQFF.

The rearrangement uses TRBV30 and TRBJ2-3, with D hard to call. With 5 bases removed from V and 6 bases from J, the gap between germline ends came to 15 bases. The CDR3 is made up of 13 amino acids. CDR1 GTSNPN and CDR2 SVGIG come from the germline V gene (reference sequence). The CDR3 sequence is CAWSRGQRDTQYF. The DNA for the CDR3 is TGTGCCTGGTCCCGAGGTCAGAGGGATACGCAGTATTTT.

This clone turned up a few times. The chain is built from TRBV6-5 and TRBJ2-7; D might be TRBD1 (6 bases). Trimming took off 8 bases at V and 5 bases at J, with 19 bases between the two ends. The CDR3 spans 14 residues. Germline CDR1 and CDR2: MNHEY and SVGAGI. The CDR3 protein is CASATGIRFHEQYF. The DNA for the CDR3 is TGTGCCAGCGCTACAGGGATACGGTTTCACGAGCAGTACTTC.

The count of this clone is one. The CDR3 reads CAWTSSGGGDGYTF. CDR3 bases: TGTGCCTGGACCTCGTCAGGGGGAGGCGATGGCTACACCTTC. J is TRBJ1-2 and V is TRBV30, with 7 bases aligning to TRBD1. V was pared by 4 bases and J by 6 bases, with 11 bases of the junction left unmatched. Germline V lookup: CDR1 GTSNPN, CDR2 SVGIG (reference sequence). The CDR3 sequence is 14 residues long.

The J gene is TRBJ2-1, the V gene TRBV7-9; 10 bases line up with TRBD2. Losses at the gene ends were 2 bases for V and 8 bases for J; bases not matched to a gene: 6. Germline V gene data show CDR1 as SEHNR and CDR2 as FQNEAQ (reference sequence). The CDR3 runs to 15 residues. The CDR3 DNA follows: TGTGCCAGCAGCTTATCTAGCGGGAGTCTGGATGAGCAGTTCTTC. Translating gives CASSLSSGSLDEQFF.

This clone occurred once. The chain carries TRBV19 and TRBJ1-1, with D hard to call. The germline V gene encodes CDR1 LNHDA and CDR2 SQIVND (reference sequence). This CDR3 has 14 residues. V was pared by 1 base and J by 1 base, with 7 bases between. As DNA, the CDR3 is TGTGCCAGTAGTATAGGTTTCGGGAACACTGAAGCTTTCTTT. Its protein product is CASSIGFGNTEAFF.

CDR3 residues: CASSNKILYIGDLNTEAFF. As DNA, the CDR3 is TGTGCCAGTAGCAACAAAATTCTCTACATAGGGGACTTGAACACTGAAGCTTTCTTT. This chain joins TRBV19 and TRBJ1-1, with a weak D call TRBD1 (5 bases). The CDR3 runs to 19 residues. The germline V and J ends were trimmed by 6 bases and 0 bases, with 26 bases remaining between them. CDR1 is LNHDA, CDR2 SQIVND, per germline (reference sequence).

V gene TRBV2 combines with J gene TRBJ2-2; TRBD1 aligns across 7 bases. From germline, CDR1 is SNHLY and CDR2 FYNNEI. This CDR3 region has 14 residues. After removal of 8 bases from V and 2 bases from J, the junction contained 5 bases not matched to a gene. CDR3 protein: CASAGTVNTGELFF. The CDR3, as DNA: TGTGCCAGCGCTGGGACAGTTAACACCGGGGAGCTGTTTTTT.

The chain is built from TRBV11-3 and TRBJ2-1; 7 bases fit TRBD2. Germline trimming cut 1 base from V and 8 bases from J; bases unmatched to any gene: 5. The CDR3 covers 14 residues. Germline lookup yields CDR1 SGHNT and CDR2 YENEEA. For the CDR3, the DNA is TGTGCCAGCAGCTTAGGTGGGAGGGCCCATGAGCAGTTCTTC. Translating gives CASSLGGRAHEQFF.

The gene calls are TRBV9 and TRBJ2-3, with D uncertain. Per germline, CDR1 SGDLS and CDR2 YYNGEE. The CDR3 has 16 residues. V lost 1 base to trimming and J lost 2 bases, with 14 bases between them. The CDR3 coding sequence is TGTGCCAGCAGCGTATTCGCCACCGGTCCCACAGATACGCAGTATTTT. Amino acids: CASSVFATGPTDTQYF.

This chain links TRBV19 with TRBJ1-1, with 8 bases matching TRBD1. CDR1 LNHDA and CDR2 SQIVND come from the germline V gene (reference sequence). J gave up 4 bases and V 3 bases, and 10 bases lay outside the gene matches. The CDR3 covers 16 residues. CDR3 nucleotides: TGTGCCAGTAGTATCTGGGCAGGGGGCGCGGGCACTGAAGCTTTCTTT. It specifies CASSIWAGGAGTEAFF.

This clone was seen more than once but under ten times. The chain employs TRBV4-2 and TRBJ1-3; D may be TRBD1 (5 bases). Looked up from germline, CDR1 is LGHNA and CDR2 is YNFKEQ. Trimming stripped 0 bases from V and 4 bases from J, with 7 bases between. This CDR3 is built from 14 residues. The CDR3 spells CASSQEDKGNTIYF. CDR3 DNA: TGTGCCAGCAGCCAAGAGGACAAGGGAAACACCATATATTTT.

The genes are TRBV27 and TRBJ2-5; 7 nucleotides line up with TRBD1. With 1 base clipped from V and 4 bases from J, the junction kept 6 bases outside the gene matches. There are 15 residues in the CDR3. Germline V gives CDR1 MNHEY, CDR2 SMNVEV (reference sequence). CDR3: CASSLLGSGGETQYF. The CDR3 bases are TGTGCCAGCAGTTTATTGGGTTCAGGGGGAGAGACCCAGTACTTC.

The chain joins TRBV27 to TRBJ1-5; D is unclear. The CDR3 contains 14 residues. Germline V gene data show CDR1 as MNHEY and CDR2 as SMNVEV (reference sequence). Trimming left V 5 bases short and J 9 bases short, with 17 bases between. The CDR3 loop reads CASSPKTNSRPQHF. The CDR3 bases are TGTGCCAGCAGTCCAAAGACGAATTCTAGGCCCCAGCATTTT.

DNA for the CDR3: TGTGCCAGCAGGGGGGACAGAAAGTTTGGCTACACCTTC. As protein: CASRGDRKFGYTF. V is TRBV27 and J is TRBJ1-2; 7 bases map to TRBD1. V lost 6 bases and J lost 7; bases outside the gene matches: 8. The CDR3 consists of 13 residues. CDR1 and CDR2 from the germline V gene are MNHEY and SMNVEV (reference sequence).

The genes are TRBV15 and TRBJ1-1; 7 bases agree with TRBD1. The CDR3 consists of 18 residues. Germline CDR1 LNHNV, CDR2 YYDKDF (reference sequence). The V gene end was trimmed by 2 bases and the J gene end by 0 bases; junction bases not matched to a gene: 12. The CDR3 nucleotides are TGTGCCACCAGCAGACAGGGGGGTTGGCAGGGGTTGAACACTGAAGCTTTCTTT. It codes for CATSRQGGWQGLNTEAFF.

The V and J genes are TRBV19 and TRBJ1-5; D is unclear. The CDR3 length is 17 residues. Trimming took off 5 bases at V and 4 bases at J, with 21 bases between the two ends. Germline V gene sequence: CDR1 LNHDA, CDR2 SQIVND (reference sequence). The CDR3: CASSLMWQTGGNQPQHF. As DNA, the CDR3 is TGTGCCAGTAGTCTTATGTGGCAGACGGGTGGGAATCAGCCCCAGCATTTT. The entire variable domain, with the rest obtained from reference TRBV19 and TRBJ1-5, is as follows: DGGITQSPKYLFRKEGQNVTLSCEQNLNHDAMYWYRQDPGQGLRLIYYSQIVNDFQKGDIAEGYSVSREKKESFPLTVTSAQKNPTAFYLCASSLMWQTGGNQPQHFGDGTRLSIL.

This chain links TRBV19 with TRBJ2-2; 10 bases match TRBD2. The CDR3 contains 16 residues. CDR1 and CDR2 (germline): LNHDA, SQIVND (reference sequence). Trimming at V came to 3 bases and at J to 6 bases, leaving 7 bases not matched to a gene. This chain's CDR3 is CASSILAGGRAGELFF. The CDR3 coding sequence is TGTGCCAGTAGTATTTTAGCGGGAGGAAGGGCCGGGGAGCTGTTTTTT.

V and J are TRBV6-5 and TRBJ1-6; TRBD1 matches 7 bases. Trimming took 6 bases from V and 10 from J; bases not matched to a gene: 9. Germline CDR1 is MNHEY and CDR2 is SVGAGI. There are 14 residues in the CDR3. CDR3 amino acids: CASRTDRVESPLHF. For the CDR3, the DNA is TGTGCCAGCAGAACCGACAGGGTAGAATCACCCCTCCACTTT.

The chain joins TRBV24-1 to TRBJ1-2, with D possibly being TRBD1 (5 bases). The CDR3 consists of 14 residues. Trimming left V 5 bases short and J 6 bases short, with 15 bases between. Germline V CDR1 and CDR2: KGHDR, SFDVKD. CDR3 region: CATSVGAGAHGYTF. In DNA form, the CDR3 reads TGTGCCACCAGTGTAGGGGCGGGAGCTCATGGCTACACCTTC.

The gene calls are TRBV4-1 and TRBJ1-1; D gene unclear. Looked up from germline, CDR1 is MGHRA and CDR2 is YSYEKL. The V and J ends lost 0 bases and 4 bases respectively, with 12 bases between them. This CDR3 has 15 residues. The CDR3 loop is CASSQDFLAATEAFF. CDR3 in DNA: TGCGCCAGCAGCCAAGATTTCTTGGCTGCCACTGAAGCTTTCTTT.

This chain links TRBV3-1 (or the pseudogene TRBV3-2) with TRBJ1-3; no clear D gene. The ends were cut back, 2 bases at V and 4 bases at J, with 12 bases in the middle. Germline assignment: CDR1 LGHDT and CDR2 YNNKEL (reference sequence). CDR3 length equals 15 residues. The CDR3 nucleotides are TGTGCCAGCAGCCAACACAGAAGATCCGGAAACACCATATATTTT. Residues: CASSQHRRSGNTIYF.

This CDR3 reads CASSIRRPNTEAFF. The CDR3, as DNA: TGCGCCAGCAGCATTAGGAGACCAAACACTGAAGCTTTCTTT. The chain couples TRBV10-2 to TRBJ1-1, with D hard to call. The CDR3 has 14 residues. Germline assignment: CDR1 WSHSY and CDR2 SAAADI. V was clipped by 6 bases and J by 2 bases, with 13 bases between them.

The V gene is TRBV4-1, the J gene TRBJ2-7; D might be TRBD1 (5 bases). The V end was cut by 0 bases, the J end by 3 bases, with 15 bases between. Looked up from germline, CDR1 is MGHRA and CDR2 is YSYEKL. This CDR3 has 16 amino acids. CDR3 sequence reads: CASSQEKRQGLYEQYF. CDR3 coding DNA: TGCGCCAGCAGCCAAGAGAAAAGGCAGGGTCTCTACGAGCAGTACTTC.

The chain carries TRBV10-3 and TRBJ1-4, with 10 bases that match TRBD1. Germline assignment: CDR1 ENHRY and CDR2 SYGVKD. This CDR3 has 15 residues. V was pared by 1 base and J by 6 bases, with 2 bases of the junction left unmatched. The CDR3 bases are TGTGCCATCAGTGAGTTCGGACAGGGGGATGAAAAACTGTTTTTT. Protein product: CAISEFGQGDEKLFF.

CDR3 nucleotides: TGTGCCAGCAGCCTCAAAGGGGGGACTATTGGGGCCAACGTCCTGACTTTC. Its translation: CASSLKGGTIGANVLTF. The rearrangement uses TRBV7-9 and TRBJ2-6; maybe TRBD2 (7 bases). The CDR3 is 17 residues long. The V gene's germline CDR1 is SEHNR and CDR2 FQNEAQ (reference sequence). Trimming took off 5 bases at V and 3 bases at J, with 17 bases between the two ends.

The V gene is TRBV19, the J gene TRBJ1-2; D remains unclear. Germline loops: CDR1 LNHDA, CDR2 SQIVND (reference sequence). V lost 0 bases to trimming and J lost 2 bases, with 10 bases between them. The CDR3 runs 15 residues. The chain's CDR3 is CASSIERGVNYGYTF. The CDR3 bases are TGTGCCAGTAGTATAGAACGAGGCGTAAACTATGGCTACACCTTC.